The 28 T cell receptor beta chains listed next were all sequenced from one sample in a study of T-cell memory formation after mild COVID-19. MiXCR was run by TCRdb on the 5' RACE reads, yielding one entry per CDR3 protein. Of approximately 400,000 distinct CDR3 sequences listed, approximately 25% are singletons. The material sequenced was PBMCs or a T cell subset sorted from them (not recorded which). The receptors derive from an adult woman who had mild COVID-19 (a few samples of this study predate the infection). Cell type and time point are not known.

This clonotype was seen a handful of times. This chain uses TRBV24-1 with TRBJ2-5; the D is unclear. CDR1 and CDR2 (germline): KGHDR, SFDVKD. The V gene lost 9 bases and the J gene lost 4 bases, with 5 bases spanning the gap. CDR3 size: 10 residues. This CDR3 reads CATSRETQYF. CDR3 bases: TGTGCCACCTCCCGAGAGACCCAGTACTTC.

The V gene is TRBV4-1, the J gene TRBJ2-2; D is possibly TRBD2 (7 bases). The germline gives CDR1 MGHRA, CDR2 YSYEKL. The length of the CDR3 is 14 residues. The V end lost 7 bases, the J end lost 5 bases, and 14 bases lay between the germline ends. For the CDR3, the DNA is TGCGCCAGCACCAGGGGAGGGAATACCGGGGAGCTGTTTTTT. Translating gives CASTRGGNTGELFF.

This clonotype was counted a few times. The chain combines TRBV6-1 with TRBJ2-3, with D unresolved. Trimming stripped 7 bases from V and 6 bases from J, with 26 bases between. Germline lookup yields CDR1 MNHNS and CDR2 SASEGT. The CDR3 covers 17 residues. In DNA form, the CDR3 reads TGTGCCAGCAACGGTCAAGGGCCAGGTAGTTTATGGGATACGCAGTATTTT. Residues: CASNGQGPGSLWDTQYF.

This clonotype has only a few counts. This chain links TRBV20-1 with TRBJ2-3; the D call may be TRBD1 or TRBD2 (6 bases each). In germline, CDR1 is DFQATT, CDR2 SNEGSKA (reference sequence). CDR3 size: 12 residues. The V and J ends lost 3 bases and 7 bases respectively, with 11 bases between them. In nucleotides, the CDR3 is TGCAGTGCTAGCGGGGGCGGGAATACGCAGTATTTT. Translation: CSASGGGNTQYF.

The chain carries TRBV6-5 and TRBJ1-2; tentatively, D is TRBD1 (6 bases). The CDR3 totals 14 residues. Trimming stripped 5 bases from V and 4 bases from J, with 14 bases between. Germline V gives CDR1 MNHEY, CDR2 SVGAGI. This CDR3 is CASSMDSWGYGYTF. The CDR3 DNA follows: TGTGCCAGCAGTATGGACAGCTGGGGCTATGGCTACACCTTC.

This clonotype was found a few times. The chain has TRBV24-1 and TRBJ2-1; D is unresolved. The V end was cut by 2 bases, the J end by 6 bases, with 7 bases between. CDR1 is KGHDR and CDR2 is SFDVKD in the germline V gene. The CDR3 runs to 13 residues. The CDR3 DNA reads TGTGCCACCAGTGATTACGAGCGCAATGAGCAGTTCTTC. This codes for CATSDYERNEQFF.

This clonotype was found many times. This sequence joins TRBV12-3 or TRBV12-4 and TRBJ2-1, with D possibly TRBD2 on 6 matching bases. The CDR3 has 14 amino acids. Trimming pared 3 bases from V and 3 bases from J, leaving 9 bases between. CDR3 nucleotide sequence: TGTGCCAGCAGTTTCTCTAGCGTCTACAATGAGCAGTTCTTC. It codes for CASSFSSVYNEQFF.

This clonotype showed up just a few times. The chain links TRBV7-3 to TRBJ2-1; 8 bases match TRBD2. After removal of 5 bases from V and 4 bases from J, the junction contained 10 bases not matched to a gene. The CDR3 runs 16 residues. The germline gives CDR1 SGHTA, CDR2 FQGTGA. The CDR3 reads CASSQSPSGWYNEQFF. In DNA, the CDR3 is TGTGCCAGCAGCCAATCCCCTAGCGGGTGGTACAATGAGCAGTTCTTC.

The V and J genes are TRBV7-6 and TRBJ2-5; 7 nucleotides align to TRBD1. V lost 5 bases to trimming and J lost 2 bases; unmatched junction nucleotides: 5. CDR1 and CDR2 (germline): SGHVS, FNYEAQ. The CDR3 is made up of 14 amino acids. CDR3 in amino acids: CASSTGQNQETQYF. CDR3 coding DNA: TGTGCCAGCAGCACGGGACAGAATCAAGAGACCCAGTACTTC.

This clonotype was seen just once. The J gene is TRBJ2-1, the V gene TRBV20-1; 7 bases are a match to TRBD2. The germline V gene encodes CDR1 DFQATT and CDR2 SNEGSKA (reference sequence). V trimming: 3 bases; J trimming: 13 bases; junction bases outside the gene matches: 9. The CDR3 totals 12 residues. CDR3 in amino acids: CSASASGGIQFF. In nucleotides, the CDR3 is TGCAGTGCTAGTGCATCCGGGGGGATACAGTTCTTC.

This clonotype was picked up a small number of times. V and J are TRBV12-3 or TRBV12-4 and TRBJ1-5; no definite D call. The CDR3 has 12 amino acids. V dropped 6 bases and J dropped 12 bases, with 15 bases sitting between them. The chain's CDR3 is CASSQTPGVQHF. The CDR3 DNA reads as TGTGCCAGCAGCCAAACCCCCGGGGTCCAGCATTTT.

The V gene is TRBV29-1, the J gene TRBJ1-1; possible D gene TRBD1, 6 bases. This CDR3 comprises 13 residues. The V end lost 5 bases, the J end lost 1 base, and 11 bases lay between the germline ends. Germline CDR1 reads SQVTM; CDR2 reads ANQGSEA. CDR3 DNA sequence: TGCAGCGTTAACAGGGCAACGAACACTGAAGCTTTCTTT. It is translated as CSVNRATNTEAFF.

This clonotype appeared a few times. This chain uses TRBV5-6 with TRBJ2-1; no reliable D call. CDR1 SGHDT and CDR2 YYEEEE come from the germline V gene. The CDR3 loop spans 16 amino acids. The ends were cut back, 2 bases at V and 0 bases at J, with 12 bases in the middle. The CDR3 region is CASSFSSMSSYNEQFF. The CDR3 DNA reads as TGTGCCAGCAGCTTCTCCTCAATGAGCTCCTACAATGAGCAGTTCTTC.

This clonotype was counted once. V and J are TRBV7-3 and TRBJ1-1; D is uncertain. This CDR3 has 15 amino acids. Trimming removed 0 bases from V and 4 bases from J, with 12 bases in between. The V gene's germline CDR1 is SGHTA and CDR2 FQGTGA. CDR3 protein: CASSLTTAVGTEAFF. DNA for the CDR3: TGTGCCAGCAGCTTAACAACGGCGGTAGGCACTGAAGCTTTCTTT.

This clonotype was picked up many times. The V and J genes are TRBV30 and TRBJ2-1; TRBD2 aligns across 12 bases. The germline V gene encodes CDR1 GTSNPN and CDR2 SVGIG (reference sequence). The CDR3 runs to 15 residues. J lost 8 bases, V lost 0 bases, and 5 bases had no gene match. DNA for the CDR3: TGTGCCTGGAGTGTATATCCTAGCGGGAGGGATGAGCAGTTCTTC. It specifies CAWSVYPSGRDEQFF. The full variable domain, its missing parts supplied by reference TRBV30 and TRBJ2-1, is SQTIHQWPATLVQPVGSPLSLECTVEGTSNPNLYWYRQAAGRGLQLLFYSVGIGQISSEVPQNLSASRPQDRQFILSSKKLLLSDSGFYLCAWSVYPSGRDEQFFGPGTRLTVL.

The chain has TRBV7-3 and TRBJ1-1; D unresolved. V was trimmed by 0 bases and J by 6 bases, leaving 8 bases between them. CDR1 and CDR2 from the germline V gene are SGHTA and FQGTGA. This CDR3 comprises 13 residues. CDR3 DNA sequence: TGTGCCAGCAGCTTAACGCTCACCTCTGAAGCTTTCTTT. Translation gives CASSLTLTSEAFF.

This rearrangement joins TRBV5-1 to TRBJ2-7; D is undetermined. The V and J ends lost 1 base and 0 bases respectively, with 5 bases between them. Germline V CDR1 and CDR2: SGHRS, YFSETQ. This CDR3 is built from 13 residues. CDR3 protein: CASSLLNSYEQYF. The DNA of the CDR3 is TGCGCCAGCAGCTTGTTGAACTCCTACGAGCAGTACTTC.

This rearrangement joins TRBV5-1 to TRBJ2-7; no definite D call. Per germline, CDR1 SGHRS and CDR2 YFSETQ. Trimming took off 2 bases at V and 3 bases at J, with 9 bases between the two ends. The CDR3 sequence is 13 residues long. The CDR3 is CASSFGPNYEQYF. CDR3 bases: TGCGCCAGCAGCTTTGGTCCCAACTACGAGCAGTACTTC.

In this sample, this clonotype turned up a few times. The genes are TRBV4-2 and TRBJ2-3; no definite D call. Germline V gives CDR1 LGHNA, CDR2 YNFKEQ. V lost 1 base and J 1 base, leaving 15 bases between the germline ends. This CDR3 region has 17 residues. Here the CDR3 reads CASSQGVGSLGTDTQYF. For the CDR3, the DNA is TGTGCCAGCAGCCAAGGGGTTGGATCCCTCGGCACAGATACGCAGTATTTT.

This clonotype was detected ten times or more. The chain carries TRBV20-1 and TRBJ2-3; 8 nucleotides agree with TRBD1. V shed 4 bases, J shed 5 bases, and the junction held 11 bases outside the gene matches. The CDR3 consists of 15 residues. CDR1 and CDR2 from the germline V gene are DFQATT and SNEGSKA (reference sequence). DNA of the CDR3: TGCAGTGCTACGATGACAGGGGCGAGGGGAGATACGCAGTATTTT. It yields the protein CSATMTGARGDTQYF.

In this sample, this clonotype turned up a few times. The CDR3 DNA follows: TGTGCCTGGTTGGAGGGTGGCTACACCTTC. Translation: CAWLEGGYTF. This sequence joins TRBV30 and TRBJ1-2; no reliable D call. The CDR3 loop spans 10 amino acids. Germline lookup yields CDR1 GTSNPN and CDR2 SVGIG (reference sequence). Trimming cost V 5 bases and J 7 bases, with 8 bases left between them. Using reference TRBV30 and TRBJ1-2 for the parts outside the CDR3, the full variable domain is SQTIHQWPATLVQPVGSPLSLECTVEGTSNPNLYWYRQAAGRGLQLLFYSVGIGQISSEVPQNLSASRPQDRQFILSSKKLLLSDSGFYLCAWLEGGYTFGSGTRLTVV.

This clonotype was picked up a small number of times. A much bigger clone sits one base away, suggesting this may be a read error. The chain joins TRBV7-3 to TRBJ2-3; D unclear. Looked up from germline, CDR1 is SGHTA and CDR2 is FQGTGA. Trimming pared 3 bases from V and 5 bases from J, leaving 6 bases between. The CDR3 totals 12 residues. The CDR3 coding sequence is TGTGCCAGCAGCTTGGACGAAGATACGCAGTATTTT. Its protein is CASSLDEDTQYF.

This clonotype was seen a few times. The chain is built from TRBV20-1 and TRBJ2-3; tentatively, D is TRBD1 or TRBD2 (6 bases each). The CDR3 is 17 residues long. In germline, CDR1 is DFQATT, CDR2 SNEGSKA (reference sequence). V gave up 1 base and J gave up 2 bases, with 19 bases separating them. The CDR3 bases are TGCAGTGCTAGAGTTGATTGGGGGCGCGGGGACACAGATACGCAGTATTTT. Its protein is CSARVDWGRGDTDTQYF.

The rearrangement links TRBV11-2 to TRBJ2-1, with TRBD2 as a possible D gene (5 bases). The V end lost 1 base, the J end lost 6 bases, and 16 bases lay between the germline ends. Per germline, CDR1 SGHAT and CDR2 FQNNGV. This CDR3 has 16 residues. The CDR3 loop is CASSLGTAGRSNEQFF. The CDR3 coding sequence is TGTGCCAGCAGCTTAGGAACAGCTGGGAGAAGCAATGAGCAGTTCTTC.

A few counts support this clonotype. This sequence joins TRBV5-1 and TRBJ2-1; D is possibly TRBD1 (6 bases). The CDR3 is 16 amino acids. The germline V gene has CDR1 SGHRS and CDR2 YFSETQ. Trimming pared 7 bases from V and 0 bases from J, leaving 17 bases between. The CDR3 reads CASGYTGPSSYNEQFF. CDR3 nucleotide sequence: TGCGCCAGCGGTTACACAGGGCCCAGCTCCTACAATGAGCAGTTCTTC.

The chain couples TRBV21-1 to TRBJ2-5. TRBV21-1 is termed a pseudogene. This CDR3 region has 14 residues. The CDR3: CASSIKRVVETQYF. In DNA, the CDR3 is TGTGCCAGCAGCATCAAAAGGGTGGTGGAGACCCAGTACTTC.

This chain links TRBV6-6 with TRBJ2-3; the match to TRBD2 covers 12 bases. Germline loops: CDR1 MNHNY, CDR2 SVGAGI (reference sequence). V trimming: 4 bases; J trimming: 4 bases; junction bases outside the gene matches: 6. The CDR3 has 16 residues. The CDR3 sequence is CASSSKTSGGPDTQYF. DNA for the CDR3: TGTGCCAGCAGTTCAAAGACTAGCGGGGGACCAGATACGCAGTATTTT.

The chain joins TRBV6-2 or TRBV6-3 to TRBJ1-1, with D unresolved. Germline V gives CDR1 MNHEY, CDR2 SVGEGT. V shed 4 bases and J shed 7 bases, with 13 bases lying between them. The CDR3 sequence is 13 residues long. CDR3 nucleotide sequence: TGTGCCAGCAGTTGGGGTACGCAGGTTGAAGCTTTCTTT. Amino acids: CASSWGTQVEAFF.